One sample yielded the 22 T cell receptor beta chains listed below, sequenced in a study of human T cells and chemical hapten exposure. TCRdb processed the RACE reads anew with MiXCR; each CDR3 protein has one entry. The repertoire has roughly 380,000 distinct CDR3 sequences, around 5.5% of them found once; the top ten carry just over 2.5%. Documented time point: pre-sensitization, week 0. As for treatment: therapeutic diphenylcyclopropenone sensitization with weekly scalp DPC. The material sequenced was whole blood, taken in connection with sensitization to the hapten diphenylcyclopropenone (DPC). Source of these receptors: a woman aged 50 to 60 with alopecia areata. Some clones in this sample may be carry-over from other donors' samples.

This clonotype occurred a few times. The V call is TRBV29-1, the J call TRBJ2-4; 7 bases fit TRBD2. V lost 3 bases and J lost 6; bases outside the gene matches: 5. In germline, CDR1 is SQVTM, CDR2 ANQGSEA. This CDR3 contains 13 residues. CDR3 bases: TGCAGCGTTGATGGGATAGCGGGAAACATTCAGTACTTC. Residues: CSVDGIAGNIQYF.

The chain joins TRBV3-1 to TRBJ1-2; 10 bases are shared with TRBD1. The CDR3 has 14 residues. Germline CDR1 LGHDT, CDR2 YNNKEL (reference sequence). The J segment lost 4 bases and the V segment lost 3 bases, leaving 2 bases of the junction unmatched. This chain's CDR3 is CASSHRTGGYGYTF. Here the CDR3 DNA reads TGTGCCAGCAGCCATAGGACAGGGGGCTATGGCTACACCTTC.

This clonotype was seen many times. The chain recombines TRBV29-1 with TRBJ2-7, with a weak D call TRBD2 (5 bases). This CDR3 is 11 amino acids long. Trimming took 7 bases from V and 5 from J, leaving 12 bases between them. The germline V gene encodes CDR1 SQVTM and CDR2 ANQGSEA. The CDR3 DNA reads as TGCAGCGGCGGGTGGGAGAACGAGCAGTACTTC. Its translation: CSGGWENEQYF.

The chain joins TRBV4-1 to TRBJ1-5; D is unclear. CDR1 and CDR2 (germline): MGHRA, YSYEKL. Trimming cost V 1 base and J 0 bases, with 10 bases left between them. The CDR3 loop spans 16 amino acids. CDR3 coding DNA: TGCGCCAGCAGCCAAGGCGGACTGAATAGCAATCAGCCCCAGCATTTT. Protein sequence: CASSQGGLNSNQPQHF.

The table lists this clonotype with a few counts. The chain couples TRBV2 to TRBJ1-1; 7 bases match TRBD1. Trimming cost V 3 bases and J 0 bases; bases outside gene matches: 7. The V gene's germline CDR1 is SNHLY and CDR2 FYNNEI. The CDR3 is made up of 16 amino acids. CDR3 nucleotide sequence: TGTGCCAGCAGTGACCGGGACAGATACATGAACACTGAAGCTTTCTTT. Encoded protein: CASSDRDRYMNTEAFF.

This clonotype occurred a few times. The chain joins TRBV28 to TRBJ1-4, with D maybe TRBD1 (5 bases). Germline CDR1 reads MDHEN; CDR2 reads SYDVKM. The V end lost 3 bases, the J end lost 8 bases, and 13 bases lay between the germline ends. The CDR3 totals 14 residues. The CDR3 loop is CASSFKGRREKLFF. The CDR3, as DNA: TGTGCCAGCAGTTTCAAGGGGCGTCGAGAAAAACTGTTTTTT. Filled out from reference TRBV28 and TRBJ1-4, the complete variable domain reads DVKVTQSSRYLVKRTGEKVFLECVQDMDHENMFWYRQDPGLGLRLIYFSYDVKMKEKGDIPEGYSVSREKKERFSLILESASTNQTSMYLCASSFKGRREKLFFGSGTQLSVL.

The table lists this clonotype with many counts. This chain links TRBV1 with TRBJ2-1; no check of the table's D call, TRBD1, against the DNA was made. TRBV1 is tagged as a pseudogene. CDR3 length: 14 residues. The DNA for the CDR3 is TGCACCAGCAGCCACCCCAGACAGGCCAATGAGCAGTTCTTC. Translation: CTSSHPRQANEQFF.

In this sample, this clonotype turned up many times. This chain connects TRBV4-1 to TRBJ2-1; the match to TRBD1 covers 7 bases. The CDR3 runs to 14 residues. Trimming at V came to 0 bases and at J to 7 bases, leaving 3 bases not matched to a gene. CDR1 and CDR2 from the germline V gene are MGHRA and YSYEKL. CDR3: CASSQDGRGNEQFF. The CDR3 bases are TGCGCCAGCAGCCAAGACGGCAGGGGGAATGAGCAGTTCTTC.

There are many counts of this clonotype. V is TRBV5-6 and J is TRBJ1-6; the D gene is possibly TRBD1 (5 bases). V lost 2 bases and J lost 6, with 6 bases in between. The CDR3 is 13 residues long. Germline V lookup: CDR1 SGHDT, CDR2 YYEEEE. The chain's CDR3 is CASSFGGNSPLHF. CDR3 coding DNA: TGTGCCAGCAGCTTCGGGGGTAATTCACCCCTCCACTTT.

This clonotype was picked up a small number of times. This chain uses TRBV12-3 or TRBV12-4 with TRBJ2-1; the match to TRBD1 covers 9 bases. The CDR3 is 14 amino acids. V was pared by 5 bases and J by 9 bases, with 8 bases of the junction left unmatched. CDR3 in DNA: TGTGCCAGCAGTAAGGGACAGGGATTCGGTGAGCAGTTCTTC. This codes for CASSKGQGFGEQFF.

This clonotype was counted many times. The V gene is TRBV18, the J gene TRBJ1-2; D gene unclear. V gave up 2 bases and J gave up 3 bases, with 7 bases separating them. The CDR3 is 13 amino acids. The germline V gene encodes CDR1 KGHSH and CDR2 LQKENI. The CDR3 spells CASSPEGHYGYTF. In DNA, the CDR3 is TGTGCCAGCTCACCAGAGGGCCACTATGGCTACACCTTC.

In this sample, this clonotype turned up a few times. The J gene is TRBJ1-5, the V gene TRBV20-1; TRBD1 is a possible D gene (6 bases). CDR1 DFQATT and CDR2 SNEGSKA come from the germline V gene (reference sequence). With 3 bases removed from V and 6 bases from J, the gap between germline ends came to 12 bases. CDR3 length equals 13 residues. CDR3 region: CSASTGGFQPQHF. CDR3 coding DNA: TGCAGTGCTAGTACGGGGGGCTTTCAGCCCCAGCATTTT.

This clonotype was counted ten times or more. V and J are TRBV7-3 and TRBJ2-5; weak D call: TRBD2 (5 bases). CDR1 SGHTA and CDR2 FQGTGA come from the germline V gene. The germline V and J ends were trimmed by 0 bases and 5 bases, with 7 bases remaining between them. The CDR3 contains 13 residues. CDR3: CASSLTPGETQYF. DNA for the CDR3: TGTGCCAGCAGCTTAACCCCGGGGGAGACCCAGTACTTC.

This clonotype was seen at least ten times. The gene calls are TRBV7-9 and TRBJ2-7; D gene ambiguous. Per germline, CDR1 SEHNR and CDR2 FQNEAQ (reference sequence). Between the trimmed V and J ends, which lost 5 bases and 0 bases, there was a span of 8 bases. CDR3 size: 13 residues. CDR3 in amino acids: CASSRTSSYEQYF. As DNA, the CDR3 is TGTGCCAGCAGCCGCACCTCCTCCTACGAGCAGTACTTC.

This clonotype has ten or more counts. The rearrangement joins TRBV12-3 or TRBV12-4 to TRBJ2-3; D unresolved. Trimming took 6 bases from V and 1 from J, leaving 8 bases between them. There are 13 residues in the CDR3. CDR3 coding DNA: TGTGCCAGCAGGTCGAGCGGCACAGATACGCAGTATTTT. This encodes CASRSSGTDTQYF.

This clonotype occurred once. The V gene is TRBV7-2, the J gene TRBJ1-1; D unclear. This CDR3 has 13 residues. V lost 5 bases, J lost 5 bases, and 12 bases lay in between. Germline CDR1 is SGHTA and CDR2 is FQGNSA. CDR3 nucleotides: TGTGCCAGCAGCGAGGGAGTGATGACTGAAGCTTTCTTT. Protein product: CASSEGVMTEAFF.

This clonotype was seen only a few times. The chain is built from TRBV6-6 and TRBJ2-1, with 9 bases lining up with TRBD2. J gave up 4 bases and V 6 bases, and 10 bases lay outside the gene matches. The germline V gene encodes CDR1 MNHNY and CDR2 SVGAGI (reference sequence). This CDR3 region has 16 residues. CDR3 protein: CASRLAGPLRYNEQFF. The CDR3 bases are TGTGCCAGCAGACTAGCGGGCCCACTAAGATACAATGAGCAGTTCTTC.

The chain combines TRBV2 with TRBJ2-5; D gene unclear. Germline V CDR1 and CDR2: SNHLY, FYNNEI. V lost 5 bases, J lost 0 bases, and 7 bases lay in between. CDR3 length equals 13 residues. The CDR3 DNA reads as TGTGCCAGCAGTCGCATTTACCAAGAGACCCAGTACTTC. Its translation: CASSRIYQETQYF.

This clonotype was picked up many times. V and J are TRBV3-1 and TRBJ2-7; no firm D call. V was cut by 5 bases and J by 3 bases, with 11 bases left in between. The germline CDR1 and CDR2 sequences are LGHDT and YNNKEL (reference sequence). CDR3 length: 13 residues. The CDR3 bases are TGTGCCAGCAGCTTAGACTTCAGCTACGAGCAGTACTTC. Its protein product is CASSLDFSYEQYF.

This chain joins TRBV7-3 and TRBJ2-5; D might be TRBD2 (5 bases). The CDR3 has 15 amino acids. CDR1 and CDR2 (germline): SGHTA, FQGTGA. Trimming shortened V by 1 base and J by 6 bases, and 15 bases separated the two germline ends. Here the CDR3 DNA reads TGTGCCAGCAGCTTAAGGGTCGGGAACATACAGACCCAGTACTTC. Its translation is CASSLRVGNIQTQYF.

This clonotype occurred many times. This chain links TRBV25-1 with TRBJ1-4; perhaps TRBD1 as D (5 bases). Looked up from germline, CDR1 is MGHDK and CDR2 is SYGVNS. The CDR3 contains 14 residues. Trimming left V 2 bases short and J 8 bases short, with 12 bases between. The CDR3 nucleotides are TGTGCCAGCAGTGAAGGGCAGGGTGTGGAAAAACTGTTTTTT. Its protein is CASSEGQGVEKLFF.

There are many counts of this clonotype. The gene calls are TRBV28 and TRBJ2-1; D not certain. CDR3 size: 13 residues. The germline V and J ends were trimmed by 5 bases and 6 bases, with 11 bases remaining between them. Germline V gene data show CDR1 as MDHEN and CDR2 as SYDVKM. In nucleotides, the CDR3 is TGTGCCAGCAGTCCCGGACCGGGCAATGAGCAGTTCTTC. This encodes CASSPGPGNEQFF.